This T cell receptor beta chain originates from a study of CD8+ T cells in alopecia areata. Findings and caveats of the study: On tofacitinib, scalp and blood still held many of the expanded lesional clones. How baseline CD8+ expansion relates to response remains uncertain (there was one nonresponder). Scalp clonality, together with expanded CD8+ clones among the top 100, fell significantly with tofacitinib.

As concerns this clone: Its antigen is not identified.

TCR sequencing used cDNA made by reverse transcription of extracted RNA. Here immunoSEQ multiplex PCR was the method, and the copy in TCRdb shows in-frame clones only, minus some. The repertoire holds fewer than 110,000 clones, with approximately 90% as singletons. The trim removed 5 bases at V and 9 bases at J, leaving 10 bases unmatched. Germline V gene sequence: CDR1 MGHRA, CDR2 YSYEKL. This CDR3 has 15 amino acids. Treatment of the sample: oral pan-JAK inhibitor, 5-10 mg twice daily. Sequences were derived from CD8+ T cells sorted from blood, sampled at approximately week 31, from a patient treated with tofacitinib. V usage is TRBV4-1 and J usage is TRBJ2-1; 10 nucleotides align to TRBD2. This receptor was taken from a human donor with alopecia areata. The CDR3 nucleotides read TGCGCCAGCAGCACTCCGGGACTAGCGTACGGTGAGCAGTTCTTC. Translating gives CASSTPGLAYGEQFF.